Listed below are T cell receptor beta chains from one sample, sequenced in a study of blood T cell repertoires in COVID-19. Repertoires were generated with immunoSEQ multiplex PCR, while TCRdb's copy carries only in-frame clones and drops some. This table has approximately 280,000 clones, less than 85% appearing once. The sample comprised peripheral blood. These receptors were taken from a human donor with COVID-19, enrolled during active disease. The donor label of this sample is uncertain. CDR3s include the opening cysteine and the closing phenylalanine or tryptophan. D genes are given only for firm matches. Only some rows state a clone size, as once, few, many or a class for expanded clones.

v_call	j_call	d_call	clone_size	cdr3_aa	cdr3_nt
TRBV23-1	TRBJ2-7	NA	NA	CASPPPGSYEQYF	TGCGCCAGTCCCCCCCCGGGGAGCTACGAGCAGTACTTC
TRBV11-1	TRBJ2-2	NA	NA	CASSLVWATGELFF	TGTGCCAGCAGCTTAGTTTGGGCCACCGGGGAGCTGTTTTTT
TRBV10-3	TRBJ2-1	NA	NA	CAISERLDADEQFF	TGTGCCATCAGTGAGAGACTTGATGCGGATGAGCAGTTCTTC
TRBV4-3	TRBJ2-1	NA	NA	CASSQDEQHEQFF	TGCGCCAGCAGCCAAGATGAACAACATGAGCAGTTCTTC
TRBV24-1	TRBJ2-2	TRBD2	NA	CATSDRGTSGPTGELFF	TGTGCCACCAGTGATCGTGGGACTAGCGGTCCCACCGGGGAGCTGTTTTTT
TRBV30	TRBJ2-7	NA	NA	CAWSSEGTGEQYF	TGTGCCTGGAGTTCAGAGGGTACGGGGGAGCAGTACTTC
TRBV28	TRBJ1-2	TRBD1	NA	CASSLPSRGQGYTF	TGTGCCAGCAGTCTCCCCTCCAGGGGGCAGGGCTACACCTTC
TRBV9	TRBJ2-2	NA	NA	CASSTRSGSGGITGELFF	TGTGCCAGCAGCACCCGGAGTGGTAGCGGAGGGATCACCGGGGAGCTGTTTTTT
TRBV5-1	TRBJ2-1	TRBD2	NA	CASSLEPGLADNEQFF	TGCGCCAGCAGCTTGGAGCCGGGACTAGCGGACAATGAGCAGTTCTTC
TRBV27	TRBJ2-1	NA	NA	CASSSFLRKAGNEQFF	TGTGCCAGCAGTTCCTTCTTGAGGAAGGCGGGCAATGAGCAGTTCTTC
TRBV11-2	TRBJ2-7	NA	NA	CASSPGLSNEQYF	TGTGCCAGCAGCCCGGGACTGTCTAACGAGCAGTACTTC
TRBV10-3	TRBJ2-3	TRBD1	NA	CAISLSEGARGTDTQYF	TGTGCCATCAGTCTCTCAGAGGGGGCCAGGGGGACAGATACGCAGTATTTT
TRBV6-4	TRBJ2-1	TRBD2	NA	CASSGLGLAGPQFF	TGTGCCAGCAGTGGCCTGGGACTAGCGGGGCCCCAGTTCTTC
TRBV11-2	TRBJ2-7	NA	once	CASSSGVEQYF	TGTGCCAGCAGCTCAGGGGTCGAGCAGTACTTC
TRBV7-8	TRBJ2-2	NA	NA	CASSTYTGELFF	TGTGCCAGCAGCACTTACACCGGGGAGCTGTTTTTT
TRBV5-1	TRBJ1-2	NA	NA	CASSPGPEGAYGYTF	TGCGCCAGCAGCCCAGGACCAGAGGGTGCCTATGGCTACACCTTC
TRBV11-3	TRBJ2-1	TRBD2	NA	CASSREDPYNEQFF	TGTGCCAGCAGCCGGGAGGATCCCTACAATGAGCAGTTCTTC
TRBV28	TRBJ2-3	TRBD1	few	CASSLLGRGSFITDTQYF	TGTGCCAGCAGTTTATTAGGCAGGGGGTCTTTTATCACGGATACGCAGTATTTT
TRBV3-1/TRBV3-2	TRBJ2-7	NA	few	CASSQRREQYF	TGTGCCAGCAGCCAAAGGCGGGAGCAGTACTTC
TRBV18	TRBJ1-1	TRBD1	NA	CASSPRDRLENTEAFF	TGTGCCAGCTCACCACGGGACAGGCTTGAGAACACTGAAGCTTTCTTT
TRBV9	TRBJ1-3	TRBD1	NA	CASSVGTGLGNTIYF	TGTGCCAGCAGCGTGGGGACAGGGCTTGGAAACACCATATATTTT
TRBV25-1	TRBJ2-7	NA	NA	CASSGRVSDNEQYF	TGTGCCAGCAGTGGCCGTGTTAGCGACAACGAGCAGTACTTC
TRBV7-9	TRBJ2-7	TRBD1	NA	CASSLGLRDRDSYEQYF	TGTGCCAGCAGCTTAGGGCTCCGGGACAGGGACTCCTACGAGCAGTACTTC
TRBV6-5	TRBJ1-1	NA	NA	CASRRGRGTEAFF	TGTGCCAGCAGGCGGGGTCGGGGCACTGAAGCTTTCTTT
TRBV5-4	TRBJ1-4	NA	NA	CASSPGKLANEKLFF	TGTGCCAGCAGTCCCGGGAAGTTGGCTAATGAAAAACTGTTTTTT
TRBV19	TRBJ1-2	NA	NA	CASKEAGDYGYTF	TGTGCCAGTAAAGAAGCAGGGGACTATGGCTACACCTTC
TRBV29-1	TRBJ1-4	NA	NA	CSVAQNEKLFF	TGCAGCGTTGCGCAGAATGAAAAACTGTTTTTT
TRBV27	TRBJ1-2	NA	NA	CASSPQGGGGYTF	TGTGCCAGCAGTCCCCAGGGAGGAGGGGGCTACACCTTC
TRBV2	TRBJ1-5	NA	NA	CASLQGLGQPQHF	TGTGCCAGTCTCCAGGGTTTAGGTCAGCCCCAGCATTTT
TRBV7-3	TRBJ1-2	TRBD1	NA	CASSPTGQGAVNGYTF	TGTGCCAGCAGCCCAACGGGACAGGGGGCCGTCAATGGCTACACCTTC
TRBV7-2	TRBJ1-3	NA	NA	CASSLTLQGAGNTIYF	TGTGCCAGCAGCCTTACCCTACAGGGTGCCGGAAACACCATATATTTT
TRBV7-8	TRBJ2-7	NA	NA	CASSPGGAGEQYF	TGTGCCAGCAGCCCAGGAGGCGCAGGAGAGCAGTACTTC
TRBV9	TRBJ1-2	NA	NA	CASTGAGANYGYTF	TGTGCCAGCACTGGGGCAGGAGCTAACTATGGCTACACCTTC
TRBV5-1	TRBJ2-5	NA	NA	CASSLNGQETQYF	TGCGCCAGCAGCTTAAACGGCCAAGAGACCCAGTACTTC
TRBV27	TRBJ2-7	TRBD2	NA	CASSLGLVGEQYF	TGTGCCAGCAGTCTGGGACTAGTCGGCGAGCAGTACTTC
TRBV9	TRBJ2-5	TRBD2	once	CASSVGYSAGGVETQYF	TGTGCCAGCAGCGTAGGATATTCTGCGGGAGGGGTAGAGACCCAGTACTTC
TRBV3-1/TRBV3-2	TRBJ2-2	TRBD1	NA	CASSLPTGAPDTGELFF	TGTGCCAGCAGCCTACCTACAGGGGCGCCGGACACCGGGGAGCTGTTTTTT
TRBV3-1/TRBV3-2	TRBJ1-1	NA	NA	CASSPGRGAAGTEAFF	TGTGCCAGCAGCCCGGGTCGGGGGGCGGCGGGGACTGAAGCTTTCTTT
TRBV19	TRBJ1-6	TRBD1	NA	CASSPGQGYNSPLHF	TGTGCCAGTAGTCCTGGACAGGGATATAATTCACCCCTCCACTTT
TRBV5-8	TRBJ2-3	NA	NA	CASSLELLGAQYF	TGTGCCAGCAGCTTGGAGCTTCTAGGGGCGCAGTATTTT
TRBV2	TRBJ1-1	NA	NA	CASRGGGRQNSEAFF	TGTGCCAGCAGAGGGGGGGGGCGGCAAAATAGCGAAGCTTTCTTT
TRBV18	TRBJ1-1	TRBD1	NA	CASSPRTGENTEAFF	TGTGCCAGCTCACCACGGACAGGGGAGAACACTGAAGCTTTCTTT
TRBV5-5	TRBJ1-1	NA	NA	CASSLYAGHTEAFF	TGTGCCAGCAGCTTGTACGCAGGGCACACTGAAGCTTTCTTT
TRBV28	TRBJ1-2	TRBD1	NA	CASSIIQGAGGYTF	TGTGCCAGCAGTATCATACAGGGGGCCGGTGGCTACACCTTC
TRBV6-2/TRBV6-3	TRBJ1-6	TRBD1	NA	CASSPSGTGRSPLHF	TGTGCCAGCAGCCCATCTGGGACAGGGCGTTCACCCCTCCACTTT
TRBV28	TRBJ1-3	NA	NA	CASSYAPRGSGNTIYF	TGTGCCAGCAGTTATGCCCCGCGGGGCTCTGGAAACACCATATATTTT
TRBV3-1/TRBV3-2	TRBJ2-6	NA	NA	CASSLYGQGLISSGANVLTF	TGTGCCAGCAGCCTCTACGGTCAGGGGCTAATAAGCTCTGGGGCCAACGTCCTGACTTTC
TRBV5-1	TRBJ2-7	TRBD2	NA	CASSAGLAGRYEQYF	TGCGCCAGCAGCGCAGGACTAGCGGGACGCTACGAGCAGTACTTC
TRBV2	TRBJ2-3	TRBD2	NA	CASNPGREQVNTQYF	TGTGCCAGCAATCCAGGGCGGGAGCAGGTGAATACGCAGTATTTT
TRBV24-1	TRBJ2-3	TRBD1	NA	CATSGQGATDTQYF	TGTGCCACCAGTGGGCAGGGGGCCACAGATACGCAGTATTTT
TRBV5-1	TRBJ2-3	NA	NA	CASSPQRRGPDTQYF	TGCGCCAGCAGCCCCCAGCGGAGGGGGCCAGATACGCAGTATTTT